The 23 T cell receptor beta chains given below trace back to one sample, sequenced in a study of Graves' ophthalmopathy and Graves' hyperthyroidism. The authors amplified TCR beta CDR3 regions from RNA transcripts. HTBI primers primed a first-round RT-PCR, and a second-round multiplex PCR followed. TCRdb ran MiXCR on the multiplex PCR reads and lists one entry per CDR3 protein. This table holds about 370,000 distinct CDR3 sequences, approximately 18% found once. The specimen was peripheral blood. These receptors were obtained from an adult woman with stable Graves' hyperthyroidism.

This clonotype was detected many times. This rearrangement joins TRBV12-3 or TRBV12-4 to TRBJ1-1; 9 bases line up with TRBD1. CDR3 length: 15 residues. Losses at the gene ends were 6 bases for V and 1 base for J; bases not matched to a gene: 6. The CDR3 DNA is TGTGCCAGCAGAGATACAGGGGGCGCGAACACTGAAGCTTTCTTT. Translation: CASRDTGGANTEAFF.

This clonotype was counted ten times or more. V and J are TRBV6-2 or TRBV6-3 and TRBJ1-5; the D is unclear. The CDR3 totals 15 residues. The V end was cut by 4 bases, the J end by 6 bases, with 16 bases between. Per the germline V gene, CDR1 is MNHEY and CDR2 is SVGEGT. The CDR3 here is CASSSPSGFGQPQHF. DNA of the CDR3: TGTGCCAGCAGTTCCCCCTCCGGGTTCGGTCAGCCCCAGCATTTT.

In this sample, this clonotype turned up many times. This chain connects TRBV28 to TRBJ1-2, with D uncertain. Germline CDR1 is MDHEN and CDR2 is SYDVKM. There are 11 residues in the CDR3. The V end was cut by 8 bases, the J end by 6 bases, with 10 bases between. The CDR3 DNA is TGTGCCAGCTGGGTAGTGGATGGCTACACCTTC. Encoded protein: CASWVVDGYTF.

Many counts were recorded for this clonotype. This sequence joins TRBV7-9 and TRBJ2-2, with D unresolved. The germline gives CDR1 SEHNR, CDR2 FQNEAQ (reference sequence). The V gene lost 2 bases and the J gene lost 2 bases, with 6 bases spanning the gap. The CDR3 consists of 14 residues. CDR3 in amino acids: CASSLWVNTGELFF. The DNA for the CDR3 is TGTGCCAGCAGCTTATGGGTCAACACCGGGGAGCTGTTTTTT.

This clonotype was detected only a few times. One end of the junction does not line up with germline, which may come from a read error. The chain carries TRBV27 and TRBJ2-2; 10 bases map to TRBD2. Germline CDR1 reads MNHEY; CDR2 reads SMNVEV (reference sequence). The CDR3 totals 19 residues. CDR3 protein: CASSSQGWTSGGGTGELCF. CDR3 sequence (DNA): TGTGCCAGCAGTTCGCAGGGGTGGACTAGCGGAGGGGGAACCGGGGAGCTGTGTTTT.

Worth noting for this clonotype: Since the CDR3 does not end with the conserved phenylalanine or tryptophan, this likely comes from a read error. This rearrangement joins TRBV29-1 to TRBJ2-2, with TRBD1 matching over 7 bases. Unmatched junction bases numbered 4, after V lost 6 bases and J lost 6 bases. The CDR3 has 12 residues. Germline V CDR1 and CDR2: SQVTM, ANQGSEA. The CDR3 region is CSVETGAGELFL. The CDR3 region has the DNA TGCAGCGTAGAAACAGGGGCCGGGGAGCTGTTTCTT.

This clonotype was observed many times. The chain carries TRBV20-1 and TRBJ2-5; TRBD2 matches at 8 bases. CDR3 length equals 15 residues. Germline values: CDR1 DFQATT, CDR2 SNEGSKA (reference sequence). J lost 5 bases, V lost 3 bases, and 11 bases had no gene match. CDR3: CSASLFREGLETQYF. In DNA, the CDR3 is TGCAGTGCTAGTCTCTTCCGGGAGGGTTTGGAGACCCAGTACTTC.

This clonotype was picked up many times. This rearrangement joins TRBV6-5 to TRBJ1-5; D might be TRBD1 (6 bases). Germline lookup yields CDR1 MNHEY and CDR2 SVGAGI. This CDR3 has 16 amino acids. The ends were cut back, 0 bases at V and 7 bases at J, with 16 bases in the middle. This CDR3 reads CASSYSSQGTSQPQHF. DNA for the CDR3: TGTGCCAGCAGTTACTCGTCTCAGGGGACTAGCCAGCCCCAGCATTTT.

This clonotype was seen ten or more times. The chain employs TRBV11-1 and TRBJ2-7; TRBD1 is a possible D gene (5 bases). Per germline, CDR1 SGHAT and CDR2 FQDESV (reference sequence). With 5 bases removed from V and 3 bases from J, the gap between germline ends came to 23 bases. CDR3 length: 17 amino acids. In DNA, the CDR3 is TGTGCCAGCAGCGAAACTCGGCCACAGGAGAGGTTCTACGAGCAGTACTTC. It is translated as CASSETRPQERFYEQYF.

The chain has TRBV6-1 and TRBJ1-2, with 9 bases fitting TRBD1. The CDR3 spans 14 residues. J gave up 8 bases and V 7 bases, and 11 bases lay outside the gene matches. The germline V gene has CDR1 MNHNS and CDR2 SASEGT. DNA of the CDR3: TGTGCCAGCAAACCGGGACAGGGTTTAGAAGGCTACACCTTC. It translates to CASKPGQGLEGYTF.

This chain links TRBV11-1 with TRBJ2-7; 11 bases are shared with TRBD1. The CDR3 sequence is 14 residues long. The junction had 5 bases not matched to a gene; V was cut back by 3 bases and J by 7 bases. CDR1 and CDR2 from the germline V gene are SGHAT and FQDESV (reference sequence). CDR3 protein: CASSFGQGAGEQYF. The CDR3 bases are TGTGCCAGCAGCTTTGGACAGGGGGCTGGAGAGCAGTACTTC.

This clonotype was picked up many times. This chain joins TRBV12-3 or TRBV12-4 and TRBJ2-7; no clear D gene. The CDR3 has 13 amino acids. V was pared by 3 bases and J by 3 bases, with 9 bases between. CDR3 loop: CASSFRYIYEQYF. In DNA, the CDR3 is TGTGCCAGCAGTTTTCGGTACATCTACGAGCAGTACTTC.

This clonotype was recorded many times. The chain uses TRBV6-2 or TRBV6-3 and TRBJ2-5; 8 nucleotides match TRBD1. Trimming removed 5 bases from V and 1 base from J; junction bases left unmatched: 0. Germline CDR1 reads MNHEY; CDR2 reads SVGEGT. This CDR3 has 13 residues. CDR3 sequence reads: CASSGQGQETQYF. The CDR3 region has the DNA TGTGCCAGCAGTGGACAGGGCCAAGAGACCCAGTACTTC.

There are many counts of this clonotype. The chain couples TRBV28 to TRBJ2-7; 14 nucleotides line up with TRBD2. From germline, CDR1 is MDHEN and CDR2 SYDVKM. The CDR3 sequence is 14 residues long. V was clipped by 6 bases and J by 6 bases; unmatched bases: 4. The CDR3 here is CASRLGLAGVEQYF. In DNA, the CDR3 is TGTGCCAGCAGGCTGGGACTAGCGGGAGTCGAGCAGTACTTC.

This clonotype came up many times. The V gene is TRBV20-1, the J gene TRBJ2-7; 11 positions agree with TRBD2. The V gene's germline CDR1 is DFQATT and CDR2 SNEGSKA (reference sequence). With V trimmed by 6 bases and J by 3 bases, 4 bases remained unmatched. The CDR3 length is 13 residues. The CDR3 sequence: CSARTSGFYEQYF. In DNA form, the CDR3 reads TGCAGTGCCCGGACTAGCGGGTTCTACGAGCAGTACTTC.

This clonotype was observed many times. This chain uses TRBV6-4 with TRBJ1-1, with TRBD1 as a possible D gene (5 bases). The CDR3 has 13 residues. V was pared by 6 bases and J by 6 bases, with 14 bases between. Germline CDR1 MRHNA, CDR2 SNTAGT. As DNA, the CDR3 is TGTGCCAGCAGGGCAGGGTTCGTGGCTGAAGCTTTCTTT. It yields the protein CASRAGFVAEAFF.

This clonotype was detected many times. This sequence joins TRBV19 and TRBJ2-7; D may correspond to TRBD1 or TRBD2 (5 bases each). CDR3 length equals 14 residues. CDR1 is LNHDA and CDR2 is SQIVND in the germline V gene (reference sequence). V lost 9 bases to trimming and J lost 0 bases, with 15 bases between them. The DNA for the CDR3 is TGTGCCAGCTCCGGGACCGCCGACTCCTACGAGCAGTACTTC. Translated: CASSGTADSYEQYF.

This sequence joins TRBV12-3 or TRBV12-4 and TRBJ1-2, with D unclear. V gave up 7 bases and J gave up 7 bases, with 13 bases separating them. The CDR3 loop spans 12 amino acids. CDR3 nucleotide sequence: TGTGCCAGCACCGACCGAGGGTCTGGCTACACCTTC. Protein product: CASTDRGSGYTF.

This clonotype was counted ten times or more. The chain couples TRBV7-8 to TRBJ2-2; 11 bases agree with TRBD1. Trimming at V came to 6 bases and at J to 3 bases, leaving 15 bases not matched to a gene. Germline V gene sequence: CDR1 SGHVS, CDR2 FQNEAQ. The CDR3 consists of 19 residues. The CDR3 sequence is CASRRNPGQGAFDTGELFF. The CDR3 DNA reads TGTGCCAGCAGACGAAATCCCGGACAGGGGGCGTTCGACACCGGGGAGCTGTTTTTT.

CDR3 nucleotides: TGTGCCAGCAGTGGACGAGGGTGGAGGAACACTGAAGCTTTCTTT. Residues: CASSGRGWRNTEAFF. The J gene is TRBJ1-1, the V gene TRBV6-1, with D unresolved. Trimming took off 4 bases at V and 1 base at J, with 13 bases between the two ends. CDR3 length: 15 amino acids. Germline V gene data show CDR1 as MNHNS and CDR2 as SASEGT.

This clonotype was found many times. The chain uses TRBV11-2 and TRBJ2-5, with 8 nucleotides matching TRBD2. The CDR3 runs 15 residues. J gave up 2 bases and V 5 bases, and 7 bases lay outside the gene matches. Germline values: CDR1 SGHAT, CDR2 FQNNGV. DNA of the CDR3: TGTGCCAGCAGCGAAGATGGGACTAGACAAGAGACCCAGTACTTC. This translates into CASSEDGTRQETQYF. The full variable domain, in which reference TRBV11-2 and TRBJ2-5 provide the parts outside the CDR3, is EAGVAQSPRYKIIEKRQSVAFWCNPISGHATLYWYQQILGQGPKLLIQFQNNGVVDDSQLPKDRFSAERLKGVDSTLKIQPAKLEDSAVYLCASSEDGTRQETQYFGPGTRLLVL.

This clonotype was recorded at least ten times. One end of the junction varies from germline; a read error may be responsible. The V and J genes are TRBV24-1 and TRBJ1-1; D is perhaps TRBD1 (6 bases). Looked up from germline, CDR1 is KGHDR and CDR2 is SFDVKD. The CDR3 spans 15 residues. The CDR3 here is CATSDSGQKNIEAFF. The CDR3 DNA follows: TGTGCCACCAGTGATTCCGGACAGAAGAACATTGAAGCTTTCTTT.

This clonotype was seen more than once but under ten times. Just one base apart from a much larger clone, this may be a read error. The rearrangement links TRBV10-3 to TRBJ2-7; 7 nucleotides match TRBD1. CDR3 size: 18 residues. V lost 5 bases and J lost 4; bases outside the gene matches: 20. Germline V gene lookup returns CDR1 ENHRY and CDR2 SYGVKD. CDR3 residues: CAISSSGQVRVTGYEQYF. The CDR3 nucleotides are TGTGCCATCAGTTCTTCCGGACAGGTTAGGGTAACGGGATACGAGCAGTACTTC.